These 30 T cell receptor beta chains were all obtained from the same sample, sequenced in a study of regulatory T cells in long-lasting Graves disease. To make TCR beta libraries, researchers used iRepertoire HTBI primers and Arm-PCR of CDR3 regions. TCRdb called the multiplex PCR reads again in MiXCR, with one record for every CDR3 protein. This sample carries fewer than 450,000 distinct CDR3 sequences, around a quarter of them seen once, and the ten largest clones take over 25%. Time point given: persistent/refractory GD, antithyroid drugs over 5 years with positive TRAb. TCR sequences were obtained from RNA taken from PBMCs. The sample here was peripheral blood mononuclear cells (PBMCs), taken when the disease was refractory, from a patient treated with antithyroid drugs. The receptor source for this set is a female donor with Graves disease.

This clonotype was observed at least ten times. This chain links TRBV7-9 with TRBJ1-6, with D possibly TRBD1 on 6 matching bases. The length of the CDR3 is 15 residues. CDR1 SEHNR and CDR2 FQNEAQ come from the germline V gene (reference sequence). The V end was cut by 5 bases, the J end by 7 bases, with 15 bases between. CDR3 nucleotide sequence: TGTGCCAGCAGCCGTACAGGGTCCCGGAATTCACCCCTCCACTTT. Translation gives CASSRTGSRNSPLHF.

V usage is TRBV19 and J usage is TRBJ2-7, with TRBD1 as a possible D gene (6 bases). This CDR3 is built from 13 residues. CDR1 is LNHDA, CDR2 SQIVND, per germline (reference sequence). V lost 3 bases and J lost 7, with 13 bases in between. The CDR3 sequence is CASSMGARREQYF. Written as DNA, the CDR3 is TGTGCCAGTAGTATGGGGGCCCGGAGGGAGCAGTACTTC.

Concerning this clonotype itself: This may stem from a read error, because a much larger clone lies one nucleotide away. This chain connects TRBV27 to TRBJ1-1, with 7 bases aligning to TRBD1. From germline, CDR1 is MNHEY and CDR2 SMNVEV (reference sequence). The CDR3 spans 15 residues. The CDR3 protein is CTSSPLDRVNTEAFF. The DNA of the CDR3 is TGTACCAGCAGCCCATTAGACAGGGTGAACACTGAAGCTTTCTTT.

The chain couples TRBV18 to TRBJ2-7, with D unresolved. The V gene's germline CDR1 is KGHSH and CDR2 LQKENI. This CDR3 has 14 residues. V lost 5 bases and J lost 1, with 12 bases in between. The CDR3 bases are TGTGCCAGCTCAGAAAAGGACGGATCCTACGAGCAGTACTTC. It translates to CASSEKDGSYEQYF.

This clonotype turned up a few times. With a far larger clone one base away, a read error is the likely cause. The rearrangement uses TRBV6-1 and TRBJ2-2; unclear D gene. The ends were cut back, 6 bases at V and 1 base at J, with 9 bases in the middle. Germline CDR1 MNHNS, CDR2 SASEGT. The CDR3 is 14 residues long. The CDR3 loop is CASRPRWNTGELFF. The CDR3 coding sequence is TGTGCCAGCAGACCCCGCTGGAACACCGGGGAGCTGTTTTTT.

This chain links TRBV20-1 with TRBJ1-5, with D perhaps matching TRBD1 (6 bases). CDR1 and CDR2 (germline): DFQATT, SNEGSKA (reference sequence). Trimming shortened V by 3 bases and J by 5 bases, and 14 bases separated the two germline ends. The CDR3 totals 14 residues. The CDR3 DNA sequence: TGCAGTGCTAGTAACGGGGGCTTGGATCAGCCCCAGCATTTT. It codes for CSASNGGLDQPQHF.

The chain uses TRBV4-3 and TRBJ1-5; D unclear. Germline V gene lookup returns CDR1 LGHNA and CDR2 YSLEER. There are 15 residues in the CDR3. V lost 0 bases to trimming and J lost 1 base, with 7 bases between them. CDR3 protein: CASSQDYGSNQPQHF. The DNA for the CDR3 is TGCGCCAGCAGCCAAGACTACGGAAGCAATCAGCCCCAGCATTTT.

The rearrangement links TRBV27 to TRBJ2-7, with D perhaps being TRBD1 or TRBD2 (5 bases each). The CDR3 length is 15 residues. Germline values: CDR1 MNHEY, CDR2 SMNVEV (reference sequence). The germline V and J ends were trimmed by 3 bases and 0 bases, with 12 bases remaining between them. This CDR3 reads CASSLTWGSSYEQYF. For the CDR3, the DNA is TGTGCCAGCAGTTTGACTTGGGGGAGCTCCTACGAGCAGTACTTC.

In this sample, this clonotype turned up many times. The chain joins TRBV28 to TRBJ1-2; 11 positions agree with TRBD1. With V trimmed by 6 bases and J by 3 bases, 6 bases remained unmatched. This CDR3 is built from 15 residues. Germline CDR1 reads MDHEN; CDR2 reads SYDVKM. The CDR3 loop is CASSLAGQGDYGYTF. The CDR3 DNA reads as TGTGCCAGCAGCTTAGCGGGACAGGGGGACTATGGCTACACCTTC.

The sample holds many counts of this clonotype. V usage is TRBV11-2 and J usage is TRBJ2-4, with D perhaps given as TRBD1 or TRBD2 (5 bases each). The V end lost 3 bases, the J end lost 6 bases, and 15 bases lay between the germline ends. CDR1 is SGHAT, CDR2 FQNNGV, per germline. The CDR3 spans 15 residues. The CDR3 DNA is TGTGCCAGCAGCTTCAGCCGGGGACGAAGAAACATTCAGTACTTC. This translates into CASSFSRGRRNIQYF.

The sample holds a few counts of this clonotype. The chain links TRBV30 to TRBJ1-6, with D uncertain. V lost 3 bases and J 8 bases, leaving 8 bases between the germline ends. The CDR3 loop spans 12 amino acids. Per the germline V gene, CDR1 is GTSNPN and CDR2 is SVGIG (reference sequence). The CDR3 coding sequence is TGTGCCTGGAGGGCGAGGGATTCACCCCTCCACTTT. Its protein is CAWRARDSPLHF.

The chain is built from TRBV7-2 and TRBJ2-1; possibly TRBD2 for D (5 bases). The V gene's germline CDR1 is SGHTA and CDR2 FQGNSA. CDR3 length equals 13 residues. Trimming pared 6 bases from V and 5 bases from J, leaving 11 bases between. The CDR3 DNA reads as TGTGCCAGCAGATGGGAGCTAAACAATGAGCAGTTCTTC. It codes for CASRWELNNEQFF.

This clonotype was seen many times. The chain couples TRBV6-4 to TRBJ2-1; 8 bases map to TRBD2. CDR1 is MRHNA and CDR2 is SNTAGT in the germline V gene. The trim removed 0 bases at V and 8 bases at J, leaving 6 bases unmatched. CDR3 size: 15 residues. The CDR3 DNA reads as TGTGCCAGCAGTGACTCGTCGGGAGGGCCCGATGAGCAGTTCTTC. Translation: CASSDSSGGPDEQFF.

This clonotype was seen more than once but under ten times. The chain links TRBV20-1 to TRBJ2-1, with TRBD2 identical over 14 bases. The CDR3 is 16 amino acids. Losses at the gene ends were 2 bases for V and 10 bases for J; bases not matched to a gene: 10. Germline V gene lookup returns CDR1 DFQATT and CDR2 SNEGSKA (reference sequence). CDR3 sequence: CSARSTGTSGRGEQFF. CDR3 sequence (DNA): TGCAGTGCTAGATCTACCGGGACTAGCGGGAGAGGGGAGCAGTTCTTC.

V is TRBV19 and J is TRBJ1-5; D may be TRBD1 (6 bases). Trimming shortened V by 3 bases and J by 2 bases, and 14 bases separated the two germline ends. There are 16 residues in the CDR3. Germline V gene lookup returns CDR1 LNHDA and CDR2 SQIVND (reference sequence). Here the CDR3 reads CASSISGGSGNQPQHF. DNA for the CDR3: TGTGCCAGTAGTATCTCCGGGGGCTCGGGCAATCAGCCCCAGCATTTT.

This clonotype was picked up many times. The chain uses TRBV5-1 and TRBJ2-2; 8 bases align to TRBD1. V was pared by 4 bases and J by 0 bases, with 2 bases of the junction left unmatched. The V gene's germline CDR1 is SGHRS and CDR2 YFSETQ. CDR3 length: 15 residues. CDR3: CASSKGQANTGELFF. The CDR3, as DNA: TGCGCCAGCAGCAAGGGACAGGCGAACACCGGGGAGCTGTTTTTT. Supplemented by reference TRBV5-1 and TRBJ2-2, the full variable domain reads KAGVTQTPRYLIKTRGQQVTLSCSPISGHRSVSWYQQTPGQGLQFLFEYFSETQRNKGNFPGRFSGRQFSNSRSEMNVSTLELGDSALYLCASSKGQANTGELFFGEGSRLTVL.

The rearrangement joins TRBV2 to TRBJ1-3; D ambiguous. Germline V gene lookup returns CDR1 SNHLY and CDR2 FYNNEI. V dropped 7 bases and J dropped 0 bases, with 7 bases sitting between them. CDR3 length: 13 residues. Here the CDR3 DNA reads TGTGCCAGCAACGGTGTCTCTGGAAACACCATATATTTT. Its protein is CASNGVSGNTIYF.

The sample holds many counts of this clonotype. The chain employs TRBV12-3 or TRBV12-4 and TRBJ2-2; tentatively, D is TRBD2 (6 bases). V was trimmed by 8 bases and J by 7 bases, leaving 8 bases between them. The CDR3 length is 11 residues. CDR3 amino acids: CASGRSGELFF. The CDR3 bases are TGTGCCAGCGGGAGGAGCGGGGAGCTGTTTTTT.

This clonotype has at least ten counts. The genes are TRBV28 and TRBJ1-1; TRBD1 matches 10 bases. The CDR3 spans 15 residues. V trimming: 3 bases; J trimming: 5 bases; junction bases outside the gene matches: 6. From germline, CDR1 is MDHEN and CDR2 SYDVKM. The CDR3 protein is CASSLEGQGRTEAFF. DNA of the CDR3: TGTGCCAGCAGTTTGGAGGGACAGGGGAGGACTGAAGCTTTCTTT.

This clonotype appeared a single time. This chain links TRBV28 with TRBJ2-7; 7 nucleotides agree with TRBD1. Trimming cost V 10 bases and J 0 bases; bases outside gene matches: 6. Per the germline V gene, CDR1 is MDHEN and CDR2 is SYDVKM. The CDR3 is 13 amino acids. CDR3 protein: CAIKGGSSYEQYF. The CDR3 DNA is TGTGCCATCAAAGGGGGCAGCTCCTACGAGCAGTACTTC.

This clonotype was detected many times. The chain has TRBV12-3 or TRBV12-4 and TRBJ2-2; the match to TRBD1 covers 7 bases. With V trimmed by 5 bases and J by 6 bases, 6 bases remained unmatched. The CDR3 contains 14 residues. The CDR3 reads CASSLTGVAGELFF. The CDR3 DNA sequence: TGTGCCAGCAGTCTCACAGGGGTGGCCGGGGAGCTGTTTTTT.

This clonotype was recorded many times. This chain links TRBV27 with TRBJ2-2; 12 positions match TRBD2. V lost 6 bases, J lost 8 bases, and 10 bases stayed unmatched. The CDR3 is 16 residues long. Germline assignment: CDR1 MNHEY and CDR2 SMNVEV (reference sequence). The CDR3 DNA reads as TGTGCCAGCAGCCACGGACTAGCGGGAAAGGGTGGGGAGCTGTTTTTT. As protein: CASSHGLAGKGGELFF.

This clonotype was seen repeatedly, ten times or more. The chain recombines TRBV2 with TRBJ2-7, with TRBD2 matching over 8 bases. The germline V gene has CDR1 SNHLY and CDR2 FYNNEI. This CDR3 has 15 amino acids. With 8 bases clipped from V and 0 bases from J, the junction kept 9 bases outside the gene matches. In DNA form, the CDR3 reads TGTGCCAGCTTTTTAGCGGGAAGTAGCTCCTACGAGCAGTACTTC. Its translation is CASFLAGSSSYEQYF.

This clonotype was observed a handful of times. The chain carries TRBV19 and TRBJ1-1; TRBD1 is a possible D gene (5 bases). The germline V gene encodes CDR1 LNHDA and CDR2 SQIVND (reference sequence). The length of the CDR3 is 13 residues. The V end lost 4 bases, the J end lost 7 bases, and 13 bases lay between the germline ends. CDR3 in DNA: TGTGCCAGTAGTAATTCTTGGGGGTTTGAAGCTTTCTTT. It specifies CASSNSWGFEAFF. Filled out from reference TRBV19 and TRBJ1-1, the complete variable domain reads DGGITQSPKYLFRKEGQNVTLSCEQNLNHDAMYWYRQDPGQGLRLIYYSQIVNDFQKGDIAEGYSVSREKKESFPLTVTSAQKNPTAFYLCASSNSWGFEAFFGQGTRLTVV.

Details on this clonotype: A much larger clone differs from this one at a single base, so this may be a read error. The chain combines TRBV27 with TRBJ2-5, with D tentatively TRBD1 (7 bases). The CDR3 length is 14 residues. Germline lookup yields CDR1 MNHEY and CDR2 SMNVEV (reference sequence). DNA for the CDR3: TGTGCCAGCAGTTTAGGAGGGGGCGAAGAGGCCCAGTACTTC. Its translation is CASSLGGGEEAQYF.

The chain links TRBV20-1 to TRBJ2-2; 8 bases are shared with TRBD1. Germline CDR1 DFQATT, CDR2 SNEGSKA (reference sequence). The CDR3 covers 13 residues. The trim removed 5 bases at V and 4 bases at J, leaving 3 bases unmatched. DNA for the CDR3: TGCAGTGCTTCGGACAGGGTCACCGGGGAGCTGTTTTTT. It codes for CSASDRVTGELFF.

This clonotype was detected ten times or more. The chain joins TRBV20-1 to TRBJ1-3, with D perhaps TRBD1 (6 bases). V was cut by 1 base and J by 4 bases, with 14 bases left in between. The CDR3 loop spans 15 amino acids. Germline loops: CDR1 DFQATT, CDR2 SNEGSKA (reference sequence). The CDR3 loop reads CSARGQALNGNTIYF. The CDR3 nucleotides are TGCAGTGCTAGAGGACAGGCGTTGAACGGAAACACCATATATTTT.

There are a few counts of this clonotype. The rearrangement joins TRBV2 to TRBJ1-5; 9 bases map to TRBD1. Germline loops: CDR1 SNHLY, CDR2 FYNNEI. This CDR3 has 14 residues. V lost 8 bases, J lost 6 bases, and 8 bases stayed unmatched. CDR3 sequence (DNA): TGTGCCAGCTGGACAGGGGTTGTGAGTCAGCCCCAGCATTTT. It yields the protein CASWTGVVSQPQHF.

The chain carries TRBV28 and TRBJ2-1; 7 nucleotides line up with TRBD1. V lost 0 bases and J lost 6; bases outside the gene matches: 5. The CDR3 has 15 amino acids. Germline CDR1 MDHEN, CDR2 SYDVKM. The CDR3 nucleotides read TGTGCCAGCAGTTTATGGAAGACAGGGACCAATGAGCAGTTCTTC. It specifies CASSLWKTGTNEQFF.

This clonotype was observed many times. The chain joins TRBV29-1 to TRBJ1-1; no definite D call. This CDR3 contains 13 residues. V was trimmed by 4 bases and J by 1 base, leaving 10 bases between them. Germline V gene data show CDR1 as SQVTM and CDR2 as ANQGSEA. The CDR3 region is CSVVREGNTEAFF. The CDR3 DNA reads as TGCAGCGTTGTGAGGGAGGGGAACACTGAAGCTTTCTTT.